One and the same sample provided the 17 T cell receptor beta chains below, sequenced in a study of blood T cells in healthy people across ages. Combining a sample-barcoded 5' primer with a J-beta primer mix, a second PCR ran for 7 to 11 cycles. TCRdb re-analysed the 5' RACE reads in MiXCR, keeping a single row per CDR3 protein. The sample records 540,000 or so distinct CDR3 sequences, 40% to 55% being singletons. The sequenced sample was blood. Receptor source: a man at least 80 years old in good health.

This clonotype showed up just a few times. The chain recombines TRBV7-9 with TRBJ2-7; no firm D call. Trimming removed 1 base from V and 1 base from J, with 8 bases in between. Germline CDR1 SEHNR, CDR2 FQNEAQ (reference sequence). The CDR3 contains 14 residues. CDR3 in amino acids: CASSLEVASYEQYF. In DNA form, the CDR3 reads TGTGCCAGCAGCTTAGAGGTGGCATCCTACGAGCAGTACTTC. Looking up the rest from reference TRBV7-9 and TRBJ2-7 gives the full variable domain: DTGVSQNPRHKITKRGQNVTFRCDPISEHNRLYWYRQTLGQGPEFLTYFQNEAQLEKSRLLSDRFSAERPKGSFSTLEIQRTEQGDSAMYLCASSLEVASYEQYFGPGTRLTVT.

This clonotype appeared a few times. The chain is built from TRBV7-9 and TRBJ1-4; possible D gene TRBD1, 5 bases. V lost 0 bases to trimming and J lost 4 bases, with 15 bases between them. Germline CDR1 is SEHNR and CDR2 is FQNEAQ (reference sequence). The CDR3 is 17 residues long. The CDR3 spells CASSLAPNQGFNEKLFF. The CDR3 DNA reads TGTGCCAGCAGCTTAGCCCCGAACCAGGGCTTTAATGAAAAACTGTTTTTT.

This clonotype was seen ten or more times. The genes are TRBV4-1 and TRBJ2-7; 7 bases line up with TRBD1. Germline values: CDR1 MGHRA, CDR2 YSYEKL. Trimming took 0 bases from V and 1 from J; bases not matched to a gene: 12. This CDR3 comprises 18 residues. The CDR3 DNA is TGCGCCAGCAGCCAAGACTGGAAGGGACAGCGAATTTCCTACGAGCAGTACTTC. Its translation: CASSQDWKGQRISYEQYF.

The V gene is TRBV6-5, the J gene TRBJ1-2; 7 bases fit TRBD1. Trimming at V came to 6 bases and at J to 8 bases, leaving 9 bases not matched to a gene. CDR1 is MNHEY, CDR2 SVGAGI, per germline. CDR3 length equals 13 residues. CDR3 sequence reads: CASSPLTGSGYTF. The CDR3 nucleotides read TGTGCCAGCAGCCCCCTGACAGGGAGCGGCTACACCTTC.

The chain links TRBV29-1 to TRBJ2-1, with D perhaps TRBD1 or TRBD2 (5 bases each). With 4 bases removed from V and 0 bases from J, the gap between germline ends came to 10 bases. The length of the CDR3 is 14 residues. Germline V gene sequence: CDR1 SQVTM, CDR2 ANQGSEA. CDR3 nucleotide sequence: TGCAGCGTTGGAAGTGGGACCTCCTACAATGAGCAGTTCTTC. It is translated as CSVGSGTSYNEQFF.

V is TRBV7-2 and J is TRBJ2-1; D not certain. Between the trimmed V and J ends, which lost 1 base and 8 bases, there was a span of 9 bases. The germline CDR1 and CDR2 sequences are SGHTA and FQGNSA. This CDR3 region has 13 residues. The CDR3 DNA is TGTGCCAGCAGCTTAGGCCCCATGGATGAGCAGTTCTTC. Translating gives CASSLGPMDEQFF.

As for this clonotype: Since a much larger clone is just one base distant, this may be a read error. V is TRBV7-9 and J is TRBJ2-1; D remains unclear. The J call may be in error: the DNA end matches TRBJ2-7 better. CDR3 length: 16 residues. Germline-derived CDR1 and CDR2 are SEHNR and FQNEAQ (reference sequence). CDR3 loop: CASSFPGRRSYNEQYF. CDR3 nucleotides: TGTGCCAGCAGCTTCCCCGGGCGAAGGTCCTACAATGAGCAGTACTTC.

V is TRBV4-1 and J is TRBJ2-1; 9 bases match TRBD2. Trimming took 1 base from V and 3 from J; bases not matched to a gene: 4. CDR3 length equals 16 residues. Germline V CDR1 and CDR2: MGHRA, YSYEKL. The CDR3 spells CASSQGLAVNYNEQFF. CDR3 nucleotides: TGCGCCAGCAGCCAAGGACTAGCGGTTAACTACAATGAGCAGTTCTTC.

The chain is built from TRBV11-2 and TRBJ2-7, with 7 bases fitting TRBD1. V lost 6 bases, J lost 6 bases, and 11 bases stayed unmatched. The germline CDR1 and CDR2 sequences are SGHAT and FQNNGV. CDR3 length: 14 residues. CDR3 coding DNA: TGTGCCAGCAGACGACAGGGAACCGCTCCCGAGCAGTACTTC. This codes for CASRRQGTAPEQYF.

The V gene is TRBV24-1, the J gene TRBJ2-7, with a tentative D call TRBD2 (5 bases). The V gene's germline CDR1 is KGHDR and CDR2 SFDVKD. The CDR3 extends over 15 amino acids. The V and J ends lost 3 bases and 3 bases respectively, with 14 bases between them. CDR3 sequence reads: CATSDPSSSNYEQYF. The CDR3 DNA is TGTGCCACCAGTGATCCCTCTAGCTCCAACTACGAGCAGTACTTC.

The J gene is TRBJ1-6, the V gene TRBV4-3, with 9 bases aligning to TRBD1. J was trimmed by 12 bases and V by 0 bases; bases with no gene match: 6. The CDR3 runs to 15 residues. Germline V gene sequence: CDR1 LGHNA, CDR2 YSLEER. The CDR3 bases are TGCGCCAGCAGCCAAGATATAGGACAGGGGAGACCCCTCCACTTT. Its protein is CASSQDIGQGRPLHF.

This chain connects TRBV28 to TRBJ2-7; TRBD2 aligns across 12 bases. The DNA end lines up better with TRBJ2-5; the J call may be wrong. Germline V gene lookup returns CDR1 MDHEN and CDR2 SYDVKM. The CDR3 covers 15 residues. In nucleotides, the CDR3 is TGTGCCAGCAGGCCTAGCGGGAGGGTTTGGGAGACCCAGTACTTC. As protein: CASRPSGRVWETQYF.

The chain recombines TRBV4-2 with TRBJ2-3; 10 nucleotides line up with TRBD2. Looked up from germline, CDR1 is LGHNA and CDR2 is YNFKEQ. There are 17 residues in the CDR3. V lost 1 base to trimming and J lost 6 bases; unmatched junction nucleotides: 10. This CDR3 reads CASSQGTQRGGGDTQYF. DNA for the CDR3: TGTGCCAGCAGCCAAGGAACTCAGCGGGGGGGGGGTGATACGCAGTATTTT.

The V and J genes are TRBV5-1 and TRBJ1-1; D is uncertain. Germline loops: CDR1 SGHRS, CDR2 YFSETQ. The CDR3 totals 15 residues. V lost 7 bases, J lost 1 base, and 17 bases lay in between. CDR3: CASSLPGSSNTEAFF. CDR3 nucleotide sequence: TGCGCCAGCTCCTTGCCCGGGTCTTCGAACACTGAAGCTTTCTTT. The complete variable domain, with remaining parts taken from reference TRBV5-1 and TRBJ1-1, reads KAGVTQTPRYLIKTRGQQVTLSCSPISGHRSVSWYQQTPGQGLQFLFEYFSETQRNKGNFPGRFSGRQFSNSRSEMNVSTLELGDSALYLCASSLPGSSNTEAFFGQGTRLTVV.

The chain is built from TRBV5-1 and TRBJ2-1; D is tentatively TRBD1 or TRBD2 (5 bases each). The V and J ends lost 3 bases and 10 bases respectively, with 23 bases between them. There are 16 residues in the CDR3. The V gene's germline CDR1 is SGHRS and CDR2 YFSETQ. This chain's CDR3 is CASSSYHRDGTYEQFF. The CDR3 coding sequence is TGCGCCAGCAGCTCCTATCACCGGGACGGTACCTACGAGCAGTTCTTC. The full variable domain, its missing parts supplied by reference TRBV5-1 and TRBJ2-1, is KAGVTQTPRYLIKTRGQQVTLSCSPISGHRSVSWYQQTPGQGLQFLFEYFSETQRNKGNFPGRFSGRQFSNSRSEMNVSTLELGDSALYLCASSSYHRDGTYEQFFGPGTRLTVL.

This clonotype occurred many times. The chain recombines TRBV7-9 with TRBJ2-1, with 7 bases identical to TRBD1. J gave up 0 bases and V 3 bases, and 17 bases lay outside the gene matches. Germline-derived CDR1 and CDR2 are SEHNR and FQNEAQ (reference sequence). The CDR3 has 20 amino acids. The CDR3 protein is CASSFRDSTLAGGSYNEQFF. The CDR3 DNA reads as TGTGCCAGCAGCTTTCGGGACAGCACCCTCGCCGGAGGCTCCTACAATGAGCAGTTCTTC.

This clonotype was observed a single time. This sequence joins TRBV7-2 and TRBJ2-3, with D unclear. The germline V and J ends were trimmed by 3 bases and 0 bases, with 10 bases remaining between them. The CDR3 has 15 amino acids. CDR1 is SGHTA and CDR2 is FQGNSA in the germline V gene. The CDR3 DNA follows: TGTGCCAGCAGCTTCTTATCGAGAAGCACAGATACGCAGTATTTT. Protein sequence: CASSFLSRSTDTQYF.